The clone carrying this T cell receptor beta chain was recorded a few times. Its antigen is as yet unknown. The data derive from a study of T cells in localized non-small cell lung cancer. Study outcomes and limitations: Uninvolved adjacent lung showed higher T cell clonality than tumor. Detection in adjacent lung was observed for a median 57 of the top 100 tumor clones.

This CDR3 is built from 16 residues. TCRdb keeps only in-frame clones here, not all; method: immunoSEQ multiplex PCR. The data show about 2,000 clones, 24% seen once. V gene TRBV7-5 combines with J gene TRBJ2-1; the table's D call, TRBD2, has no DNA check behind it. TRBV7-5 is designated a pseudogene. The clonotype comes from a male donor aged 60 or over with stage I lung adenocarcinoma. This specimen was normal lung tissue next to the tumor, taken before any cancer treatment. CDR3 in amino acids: CASSQESGTRYNEQFF. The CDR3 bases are TGTGCCAGCAGCCAGGAATCCGGGACTAGGTACAATGAGCAGTTCTTC.